These 32 T cell receptor beta chains came from one sample sequenced in a study of cytomegalovirus exposure and HLA in healthy donors. The primer mix had 60 Vbeta and 13 Jbeta primers. Libraries were prepared by immunoSEQ multiplex PCR; TCRdb keeps only in-frame clonotypes and omits some of them. The sample holds approximately 140,000 clones, more than 65% seen once. Sequenced: PBMCs. The receptors here all came from a woman in her sixties in good health and CMV-seropositive.

V gene TRBV5-1 combines with J gene TRBJ1-2; 9 nucleotides align to TRBD1. J lost 6 bases, V lost 1 base, and 7 bases had no gene match. The CDR3 runs to 15 residues. CDR1 is SGHRS and CDR2 is YFSETQ in the germline V gene. CDR3 residues: CASSLTTGGLNGYTF. CDR3 sequence (DNA): TGCGCCAGCAGCTTGACAACAGGGGGCCTGAATGGCTACACCTTC.

The V gene is TRBV7-6, the J gene TRBJ1-1; D might be TRBD1 (5 bases). Trimming took 1 base from V and 3 from J, leaving 18 bases between them. The CDR3 length is 17 residues. Germline V CDR1 and CDR2: SGHVS, FNYEAQ. The CDR3 DNA is TGTGCCAGCAGCTTAGAGGGAGGGGCAGACCCCTACACTGAAGCTTTCTTT. Amino acids: CASSLEGGADPYTEAFF.

A note on this clone: The sample carries other DNA sequences with the same CDR3. The chain links TRBV18 to TRBJ2-7; the match to TRBD1 covers 9 bases. The V gene end was trimmed by 0 bases and the J gene end by 4 bases; junction bases not matched to a gene: 1. Per the germline V gene, CDR1 is KGHSH and CDR2 is LQKENI. CDR3 size: 14 residues. The CDR3 DNA reads TGTGCCAGCTCACCACCGGGACAGGGTTACGAGCAGTACTTC. Translated, it gives CASSPPGQGYEQYF.

This clone has a single count. The chain carries TRBV6-4 and TRBJ2-2, with 10 bases matching TRBD2. Losses at the gene ends were 6 bases for V and 5 bases for J; bases not matched to a gene: 9. CDR1 is MRHNA, CDR2 SNTAGT, per germline. The CDR3 sequence is 16 residues long. This chain's CDR3 is CASSPLVAGGTGELFF. The CDR3 nucleotides are TGTGCCAGCAGCCCCCTCGTAGCGGGGGGTACCGGGGAGCTGTTTTTT.

In DNA form, the CDR3 reads TGTGCCAGCTCACCCCTCGGGTCCCTCGGAAACACCATATATTTT. It specifies CASSPLGSLGNTIYF. The chain is built from TRBV18 and TRBJ1-3, with no clear D. CDR1 and CDR2 (germline): KGHSH, LQKENI. This CDR3 has 15 residues. V shed 3 bases and J shed 4 bases, with 13 bases lying between them.

This chain connects TRBV4-1 to TRBJ2-3; weak D call: TRBD2 (5 bases). The CDR3 has 13 amino acids. V was trimmed by 4 bases and J by 1 base, leaving 6 bases between them. CDR1 MGHRA and CDR2 YSYEKL come from the germline V gene. The CDR3 reads CASSPRGTDTQYF. In nucleotides, the CDR3 is TGCGCCAGCAGCCCGAGGGGCACAGATACGCAGTATTTT.

This clone was seen a handful of times. The gene calls are TRBV5-1 and TRBJ2-5; TRBD2 aligns across 11 bases. Germline V CDR1 and CDR2: SGHRS, YFSETQ. The V and J ends lost 6 bases and 6 bases, in that order; junction bases with no gene match: 10. The CDR3 contains 15 residues. DNA for the CDR3: TGCGCCAGCACCAGTTTCTCTAGCGGGGGGCAGACCCAGTACTTC. Translation gives CASTSFSSGGQTQYF.

The chain uses TRBV7-9 and TRBJ1-1; D is unresolved. Germline loops: CDR1 SEHNR, CDR2 FQNEAQ (reference sequence). V was trimmed by 1 base and J by 1 base, leaving 10 bases between them. This CDR3 has 15 amino acids. The CDR3 region has the DNA TGTGCCAGCAGCTTAGGAGCGTCCTCGAACACTGAAGCTTTCTTT. Translated, it gives CASSLGASSNTEAFF. Using reference TRBV7-9 and TRBJ1-1 for the parts outside the CDR3, the full variable domain is DTGVSQNPRHKITKRGQNVTFRCDPISEHNRLYWYRQTLGQGPEFLTYFQNEAQLEKSRLLSDRFSAERPKGSFSTLEIQRTEQGDSAMYLCASSLGASSNTEAFFGQGTRLTVV.

The chain is built from TRBV7-2 and TRBJ1-3; D remains unclear. This CDR3 has 13 amino acids. Germline V gene lookup returns CDR1 SGHTA and CDR2 FQGNSA. Trimming stripped 8 bases from V and 4 bases from J, with 12 bases between. In DNA form, the CDR3 reads TGTGCCAGCGCCCTCAGTACCGGAAACACCATATATTTT. Its protein product is CASALSTGNTIYF.

The rearrangement links TRBV19 to TRBJ1-2; weak D call: TRBD1 (6 bases). V was trimmed by 8 bases and J by 3 bases, leaving 13 bases between them. The CDR3 is made up of 13 amino acids. CDR1 is LNHDA and CDR2 is SQIVND in the germline V gene (reference sequence). For the CDR3, the DNA is TGTGCCAGTCAGACAGGTTTTGACTATGGCTACACCTTC. It yields the protein CASQTGFDYGYTF.

This clone came up once. The V call is TRBV5-5, the J call TRBJ2-2; D not resolved. The CDR3 is made up of 13 amino acids. Trimming shortened V by 2 bases and J by 4 bases, and 6 bases separated the two germline ends. Germline-derived CDR1 and CDR2 are SGHKS and YYEKEE (reference sequence). This CDR3 is CASSLLPTGELFF. CDR3 nucleotides: TGTGCCAGCAGCTTACTCCCCACCGGGGAGCTGTTTTTT.

The CDR3 sequence is CASSSTGGYGQPQHF. Written as DNA, the CDR3 is TGTGCCAGCAGTTCCACCGGGGGGTACGGACAGCCCCAGCATTTT. This chain uses TRBV27 with TRBJ1-5, with D possibly matching TRBD1 (5 bases). V lost 4 bases, J lost 7 bases, and 17 bases lay in between. This CDR3 spans 15 amino acids. From germline, CDR1 is MNHEY and CDR2 SMNVEV (reference sequence).

This rearrangement joins TRBV19 to TRBJ1-2; 9 nucleotides line up with TRBD1. Germline CDR1 and CDR2: LNHDA and SQIVND (reference sequence). This CDR3 has 17 amino acids. V shed 9 bases, J shed 1 base, and the junction held 15 bases outside the gene matches. CDR3 amino acids: CASHSGTGPLINYGYTF. DNA for the CDR3: TGTGCCAGCCACTCCGGGACAGGGCCATTAATTAACTATGGCTACACCTTC.

This clone has just a few counts. The V call is TRBV9, the J call TRBJ1-1; 11 bases align to TRBD1. The CDR3 has 14 amino acids. V trimming: 4 bases; J trimming: 6 bases; junction bases outside the gene matches: 5. Germline V gene lookup returns CDR1 SGDLS and CDR2 YYNGEE. The CDR3 protein is CASSSGQGASEAFF. Written as DNA, the CDR3 is TGTGCCAGCAGCTCTGGACAGGGGGCATCTGAAGCTTTCTTT.

This clone was observed once. The chain combines TRBV29-1 with TRBJ1-1; 7 bases align to TRBD1. Germline V gene sequence: CDR1 SQVTM, CDR2 ANQGSEA. The ends lost 3 bases at V and 0 bases at J; junction bases unmatched: 10. The CDR3 runs 16 residues. The CDR3 DNA reads TGCAGCGTTGATGCCAGGGGGGATATTATGAACACTGAAGCTTTCTTT. Translation: CSVDARGDIMNTEAFF.

The rearrangement uses TRBV7-8 and TRBJ1-6; D unresolved. Trimming left V 0 bases short and J 4 bases short, with 4 bases between. The CDR3 totals 14 residues. Per the germline V gene, CDR1 is SGHVS and CDR2 is FQNEAQ. In DNA form, the CDR3 reads TGTGCCAGCAGCTTAGCTCAGTATAATTCACCCCTCCACTTT. Its protein product is CASSLAQYNSPLHF.

This clone occurred a few times. The V call is TRBV5-4, the J call TRBJ1-2; no firm D call. V was clipped by 3 bases and J by 4 bases, with 13 bases between them. Germline V gene data show CDR1 as SGHNT and CDR2 as YYREEE (reference sequence). The CDR3 runs 14 residues. CDR3 loop: CASSWPGVLYGYTF. The CDR3 DNA is TGTGCCAGCAGCTGGCCGGGTGTTCTCTATGGCTACACCTTC.

The chain links TRBV11-2 to TRBJ2-1; tentatively, D is TRBD1 (6 bases). V was shortened by 2 bases and J by 14 bases, with 10 bases between the two germline ends. Per germline, CDR1 SGHAT and CDR2 FQNNGV. CDR3 length equals 11 residues. Here the CDR3 DNA reads TGTGCCAGCAGCTTAATGGACAGTAAGTTCTTC. This translates into CASSLMDSKFF.

Comments on this clone: Other nucleotide sequences in the sample specify the same CDR3. This chain uses TRBV5-1 with TRBJ1-1; D is undetermined. Trimming took 0 bases from V and 0 from J, leaving 6 bases between them. The CDR3 is 14 residues long. The germline CDR1 and CDR2 sequences are SGHRS and YFSETQ. The CDR3 protein is CASSLDRMNTEAFF. The CDR3, as DNA: TGCGCCAGCAGCTTGGACAGAATGAACACTGAAGCTTTCTTT.

V usage is TRBV6-6 and J usage is TRBJ1-3; possibly TRBD1 for D (5 bases). The CDR3 loop spans 13 amino acids. Germline loops: CDR1 MNHNY, CDR2 SVGAGI (reference sequence). Trimming stripped 2 bases from V and 7 bases from J, with 9 bases between. The DNA for the CDR3 is TGTGCCAGCAGTTACGACGGGGGGAACACCATATATTTT. Translated, it gives CASSYDGGNTIYF.

This rearrangement joins TRBV4-2 to TRBJ1-6; D is perhaps TRBD1 (6 bases). Germline V lookup: CDR1 LGHNA, CDR2 YNFKEQ. V shed 0 bases and J shed 5 bases, with 26 bases lying between them. This CDR3 contains 21 residues. The DNA for the CDR3 is TGTGCCAGCAGCCAAGAACGGGGGGCGAGACTGTTTAGGGCAGATAATTCACCCCTCCACTTT. Amino acids: CASSQERGARLFRADNSPLHF.

V is TRBV7-3 and J is TRBJ2-2, with 7 bases that match TRBD1. The CDR3 has 16 residues. The V gene end was trimmed by 5 bases and the J gene end by 5 bases; junction bases not matched to a gene: 11. Per germline, CDR1 SGHTA and CDR2 FQGTGA. CDR3 DNA sequence: TGTGCCAGCAGCCCCCCTCCGGGACAGCCGACCGGGGAGCTGTTTTTT. It codes for CASSPPPGQPTGELFF.

This chain connects TRBV5-6 to TRBJ2-3; D unresolved. The V gene's germline CDR1 is SGHDT and CDR2 YYEEEE. Trimming stripped 4 bases from V and 3 bases from J, with 12 bases between. The CDR3 spans 14 residues. In nucleotides, the CDR3 is TGTGCCAGCAGCGGCCGGGTGACGACAGATACGCAGTATTTT. It is translated as CASSGRVTTDTQYF. Full variable domain (outside the CDR3, taken from reference TRBV5-6 and TRBJ2-3): DAGVTQSPTHLIKTRGQQVTLRCSPKSGHDTVSWYQQALGQGPQFIFQYYEEEERQRGNFPDRFSGHQFPNYSSELNVNALLLGDSALYLCASSGRVTTDTQYFGPGTRLTVL.

J is TRBJ2-3 and V is TRBV27; 9 nucleotides align to TRBD2. The V gene's germline CDR1 is MNHEY and CDR2 SMNVEV (reference sequence). CDR3 length: 20 amino acids. Trimming took 2 bases from V and 6 from J; bases not matched to a gene: 21. CDR3 bases: TGTGCCAGCAGTTTACTACTAGGCCCCGGCGCGGGGGGGCGGGGGGATACGCAGTATTTT. It is translated as CASSLLLGPGAGGRGDTQYF.

The V gene is TRBV6-5, the J gene TRBJ2-7; D may be TRBD1 (5 bases). Deletions cut 6 bases from V and 7 bases from J, with 10 bases between. Germline V lookup: CDR1 MNHEY, CDR2 SVGAGI. This CDR3 has 11 residues. CDR3 sequence reads: CASRSGLEQYF. The CDR3 nucleotides read TGTGCCAGCAGGTCAGGGTTGGAGCAGTACTTC.

The chain employs TRBV19 and TRBJ2-3; 7 bases are shared with TRBD1. The CDR3 is made up of 14 amino acids. CDR1 is LNHDA and CDR2 is SQIVND in the germline V gene (reference sequence). The CDR3 here is CATGQWGGTDTQYF. Written as DNA, the CDR3 is TGTGCGACGGGACAGTGGGGTGGCACAGATACGCAGTATTTT.

The J gene is TRBJ1-5, the V gene TRBV5-1, with a weak D call TRBD1 (6 bases). The CDR3 has 13 amino acids. The V end lost 2 bases, the J end lost 5 bases, and 8 bases lay between the germline ends. Germline V gives CDR1 SGHRS, CDR2 YFSETQ. CDR3 sequence reads: CASSFRGDQPQHF. In DNA form, the CDR3 reads TGCGCCAGCAGCTTCAGGGGAGATCAGCCCCAGCATTTT.

The rearrangement uses TRBV6-5 and TRBJ1-1; D remains ambiguous. This CDR3 has 15 amino acids. Germline assignment: CDR1 MNHEY and CDR2 SVGAGI. The ends were cut back, 7 bases at V and 3 bases at J, with 18 bases in the middle. The CDR3 sequence: CASNRPSLGDTEAFF. The CDR3 DNA is TGTGCCAGCAACCGCCCCTCATTGGGAGACACTGAAGCTTTCTTT.

The chain recombines TRBV4-1 with TRBJ2-1, with D possibly matching TRBD1 (6 bases). Germline CDR1 is MGHRA and CDR2 is YSYEKL. The CDR3 totals 15 residues. V was shortened by 6 bases and J by 1 base, with 13 bases between the two germline ends. In nucleotides, the CDR3 is TGCGCCAGCAGAGACCGGGACACGTCCTACAATGAGCAGTTCTTC. This gives the protein CASRDRDTSYNEQFF.

The gene calls are TRBV5-1 and TRBJ2-7, with D possibly TRBD2 on 6 matching bases. The CDR3 covers 16 residues. The germline V gene encodes CDR1 SGHRS and CDR2 YFSETQ. The V and J ends lost 4 bases and 0 bases respectively, with 17 bases between them. The CDR3 DNA reads TGCGCCAGCAGCACCAAGGAAGGGAGGACCTCCTACGAGCAGTACTTC. This encodes CASSTKEGRTSYEQYF.

V usage is TRBV19 and J usage is TRBJ1-1; 9 bases are shared with TRBD1. V trimming: 10 bases; J trimming: 5 bases; junction bases outside the gene matches: 11. Germline assignment: CDR1 LNHDA and CDR2 SQIVND (reference sequence). This CDR3 contains 14 residues. Written as DNA, the CDR3 is TGTGCCACTATGGACACAGGGGGCTGGACTGAAGCTTTCTTT. This translates into CATMDTGGWTEAFF.

This clone was picked up one time. Other nucleotide sequences in the sample specify the same CDR3. The chain links TRBV6-5 to TRBJ1-1; D remains unclear. Germline V gene sequence: CDR1 MNHEY, CDR2 SVGAGI. The CDR3 loop spans 14 amino acids. V lost 0 bases and J lost 1, with 6 bases in between. The CDR3 spells CASSYSRWNTEAFF. CDR3 nucleotide sequence: TGTGCCAGCAGTTACTCGAGGTGGAACACTGAAGCTTTCTTT.